This T cell receptor (beta chain) was profiled in a study of cytomegalovirus exposure and HLA in healthy donors. Study-level information: The study's early data release held about 85 million unique TCRs from HLA-typed donors. Study outcomes and limitations: Presence/absence results assume similar sequencing depth per donor, which may not hold. The study carried out a later analysis of TCR beta sequences. It associated some 17,000 of them with specific HLA alleles at a false discovery rate of 0.05.

This clone has a handful of counts. Its matching antigen is unknown. With V trimmed by 6 bases and J by 4 bases, 4 bases remained unmatched. This CDR3 comprises 15 residues. Germline-derived CDR1 and CDR2 are LNHDA and SQIVND (reference sequence). Vbeta (60) and Jbeta (13) primers were used in the PCR. The repertoire was sequenced with immunoSEQ multiplex PCR; TCRdb's copy has only in-frame clones and lacks some. Counted here are 150,000 to 200,000 clones, 68% occurring once; the ten biggest clones make up around 3%. The specimen was PBMCs. This chain links TRBV19 with TRBJ2-1, with 12 nucleotides matching TRBD2. The clonotype was recovered from a woman between 40 and 55 years old in good health and CMV-seropositive. CDR3 sequence: CASRHGLAGYNEQFF. The CDR3 DNA follows: TGTGCCAGTAGACACGGACTAGCGGGATACAATGAGCAGTTCTTC.